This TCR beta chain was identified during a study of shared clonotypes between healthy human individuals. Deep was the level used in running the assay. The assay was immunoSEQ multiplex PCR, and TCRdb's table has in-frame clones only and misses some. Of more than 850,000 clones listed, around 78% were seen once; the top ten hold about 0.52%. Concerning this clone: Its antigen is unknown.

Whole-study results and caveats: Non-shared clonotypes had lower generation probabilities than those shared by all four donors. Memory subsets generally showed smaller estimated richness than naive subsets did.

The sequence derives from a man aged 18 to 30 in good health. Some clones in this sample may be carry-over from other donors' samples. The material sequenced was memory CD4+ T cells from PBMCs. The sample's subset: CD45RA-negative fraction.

The CDR3 DNA follows: TGTGCCAGCAGCTTACATGGGCCCACGTCCAACTATGGCTACACCTTC. This encodes CASSLHGPTSNYGYTF. The V gene is TRBV7-3, the J gene TRBJ1-2, with D hard to call. The V gene's germline CDR1 is SGHTA and CDR2 FQGTGA. CDR3 length: 16 residues. V gave up 2 bases and J gave up 2 bases, with 15 bases separating them. Drawing the rest from reference TRBV7-3 and TRBJ1-2, the complete variable domain is GAGVSQTPSNKVTEKGKYVELRCDPISGHTALYWYRQSLGQGPEFLIYFQGTGAADDSGLPNDRFFAVRPEGSVSTLKIQRTERGDSAVYLCASSLHGPTSNYGYTFGSGTRLTVV.